Listed here are 12 T cell receptor beta chains from one sample, sequenced in a study of response to subunit inactivated influenza vaccine. From the RT-PCR reads, TCRdb called clonotypes with MiXCR, one entry per CDR3 protein. Of 500,000 to 600,000 distinct CDR3 sequences listed, roughly 12% are singletons. A further study also used this sample, focusing on T cells expressing NK-cell markers. That report notes: 5'RACE template switching with UMIs produced the TCR beta cDNA.

The sample in question was PBMCs from blood, obtained on the day of vaccination. The receptors shown here come from a man over 45 who received an inactivated influenza vaccine.

The chain joins TRBV6-2 or TRBV6-3 to TRBJ2-7; tentative D call: TRBD1 (6 bases). The germline CDR1 and CDR2 sequences are MNHEY and SVGEGT. V was cut by 0 bases and J by 1 base, with 13 bases left in between. CDR3 size: 16 residues. CDR3 nucleotides: TGTGCCAGCAGTTACTCAAGGGACAAAGTTTCCTACGAGCAGTACTTC. Protein sequence: CASSYSRDKVSYEQYF.

This clonotype was detected a few times. The chain joins TRBV28 to TRBJ2-1; D remains ambiguous. CDR1 and CDR2 from the germline V gene are MDHEN and SYDVKM. V was pared by 4 bases and J by 9 bases, with 10 bases between. CDR3 length: 12 residues. CDR3: CASSSSLGEQFF. The CDR3 bases are TGTGCCAGCAGTTCTAGTCTCGGTGAGCAGTTCTTC.

This clonotype was observed a few times. The chain carries TRBV12-3 or TRBV12-4 and TRBJ2-2, with D possibly being TRBD1 (6 bases). The V end lost 10 bases, the J end lost 9 bases, and 21 bases lay between the germline ends. This CDR3 is built from 14 residues. The CDR3 sequence: CAIDVPTGSRELFF. The CDR3 DNA is TGTGCCATCGACGTCCCCACAGGGAGCCGGGAGCTGTTTTTT.

Ten or more counts support this clonotype. The chain combines TRBV12-3 or TRBV12-4 with TRBJ1-3; no clear D. The V end lost 7 bases, the J end lost 0 bases, and 13 bases lay between the germline ends. CDR3 length: 15 residues. In nucleotides, the CDR3 is TGTGCCAGCATTAGTGGGCCGAGCTCTGGAAACACCATATATTTT. Amino acid sequence: CASISGPSSGNTIYF.

The J gene is TRBJ2-7, the V gene TRBV3-1; TRBD1 might be the D (6 bases). Per the germline V gene, CDR1 is LGHDT and CDR2 is YNNKEL (reference sequence). There are 14 residues in the CDR3. V lost 4 bases to trimming and J lost 4 bases, with 14 bases between them. CDR3 sequence: CASSRTENSYEQYF. Here the CDR3 DNA reads TGTGCCAGCAGCCGGACAGAGAATTCGTACGAGCAGTACTTC.

The chain joins TRBV6-1 to TRBJ2-3; 13 nucleotides align to TRBD2. The V segment lost 1 base and the J segment 2 bases; nucleotides outside the gene matches: 6. Germline V gene sequence: CDR1 MNHNS, CDR2 SASEGT. This CDR3 comprises 18 residues. This chain's CDR3 is CASSEDGLAGDYTDTQYF. The CDR3 DNA reads as TGTGCCAGCAGTGAAGACGGACTAGCGGGGGACTACACAGATACGCAGTATTTT.

V gene TRBV20-1 combines with J gene TRBJ1-5; 9 nucleotides match TRBD1. J was trimmed by 1 base and V by 5 bases; bases with no gene match: 6. Germline-derived CDR1 and CDR2 are DFQATT and SNEGSKA (reference sequence). The length of the CDR3 is 15 residues. CDR3 in DNA: TGCAGTGCTCGTCGACAGGGGGTGAGCAATCAGCCCCAGCATTTT. It is translated as CSARRQGVSNQPQHF.

This clonotype was observed a handful of times. J is TRBJ2-1 and V is TRBV2; 11 bases line up with TRBD2. The CDR3 covers 15 residues. CDR1 SNHLY and CDR2 FYNNEI come from the germline V gene. V gave up 6 bases and J gave up 4 bases; unmatched junction bases: 5. The CDR3 bases are TGTGCCAGCAGCACGACTAGCGGGGTTTACAATGAGCAGTTCTTC. It translates to CASSTTSGVYNEQFF.

The rearrangement joins TRBV18 to TRBJ2-3, with 12 bases fitting TRBD2. The V gene's germline CDR1 is KGHSH and CDR2 LQKENI. This CDR3 spans 17 amino acids. V gave up 0 bases and J gave up 3 bases; unmatched junction bases: 4. CDR3 DNA: TGTGCCAGCTCACCACCCGCCGGGACTAGCGGGACAGATACGCAGTATTTT. It translates to CASSPPAGTSGTDTQYF.

The rearrangement links TRBV24-1 to TRBJ2-5, with 7 bases lining up with TRBD1. CDR3 length: 13 amino acids. The V gene end was trimmed by 9 bases and the J gene end by 3 bases; junction bases not matched to a gene: 6. From germline, CDR1 is KGHDR and CDR2 SFDVKD. The CDR3 DNA is TGTGCCACCGCCCACGGGACAGAAGAGACCCAGTACTTC. Amino acid sequence: CATAHGTEETQYF.

This clonotype was picked up many times. The rearrangement uses TRBV7-9 and TRBJ2-2, with D possibly being TRBD1 (6 bases). The germline V gene has CDR1 SEHNR and CDR2 FQNEAQ (reference sequence). The V end was cut by 1 base, the J end by 9 bases, with 9 bases between. CDR3 length: 13 amino acids. The CDR3 region is CASSLGGDRELFF. CDR3 nucleotide sequence: TGTGCCAGCAGCTTAGGAGGGGACAGGGAGCTGTTTTTT.

Ten or more counts support this clonotype. The chain links TRBV10-1 to TRBJ2-2, with TRBD1 identical over 11 bases. The CDR3 consists of 15 residues. Trimming at V came to 6 bases and at J to 4 bases, leaving 4 bases not matched to a gene. Germline-derived CDR1 and CDR2 are WNHNN and SYGVQD (reference sequence). The CDR3 nucleotides read TGCGCCAGCAGACCCGGGACAGGGGGCACCGGGGAGCTGTTTTTT. This gives the protein CASRPGTGGTGELFF.